This TCR beta chain was identified during a study of T-cell memory formation after mild COVID-19. The V segment lost 4 bases and the J segment 8 bases; nucleotides outside the gene matches: 7. From germline, CDR1 is SGHTS and CDR2 YDEGEE. This CDR3 region has 14 residues. TCRdb reanalysed the 5' RACE reads using MiXCR and keeps one entry per CDR3 protein. The sample lists 100,000 to 150,000 distinct CDR3 sequences; about 6% were seen once. Study observations and caveats: The study found contracting CD4+ clones mainly in CM and EM and contracting CD8+ clones in EMRA.

This clonotype appeared a few times. The antigen remains undetermined. This sequence joins TRBV5-8 and TRBJ1-2; 11 bases are a match to TRBD1. Sequenced input: PBMCs or a T cell subset sorted from them (not recorded which). This clonotype was sampled from an adult woman who had mild COVID-19 (a few samples of this study predate the infection). Cell type and time point are not known. The CDR3 region is CASSGGTGGWGYTF. CDR3 sequence (DNA): TGTGCCAGCAGCGGTGGGACAGGGGGATGGGGCTACACCTTC.